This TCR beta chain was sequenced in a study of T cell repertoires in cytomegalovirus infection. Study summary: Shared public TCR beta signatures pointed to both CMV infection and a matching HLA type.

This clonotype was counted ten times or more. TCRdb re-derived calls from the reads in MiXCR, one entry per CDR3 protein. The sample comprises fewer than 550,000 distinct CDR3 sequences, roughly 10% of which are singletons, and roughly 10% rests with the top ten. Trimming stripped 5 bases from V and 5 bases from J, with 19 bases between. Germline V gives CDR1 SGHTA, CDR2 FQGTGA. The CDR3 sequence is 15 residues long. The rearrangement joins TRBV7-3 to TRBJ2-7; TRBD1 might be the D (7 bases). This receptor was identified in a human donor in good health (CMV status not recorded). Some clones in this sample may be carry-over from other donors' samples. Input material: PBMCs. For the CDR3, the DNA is TGTGCCAGCAGCCCTTCCAAGGAGGGGGCGAACGAGCAGTACTTC. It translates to CASSPSKEGANEQYF.